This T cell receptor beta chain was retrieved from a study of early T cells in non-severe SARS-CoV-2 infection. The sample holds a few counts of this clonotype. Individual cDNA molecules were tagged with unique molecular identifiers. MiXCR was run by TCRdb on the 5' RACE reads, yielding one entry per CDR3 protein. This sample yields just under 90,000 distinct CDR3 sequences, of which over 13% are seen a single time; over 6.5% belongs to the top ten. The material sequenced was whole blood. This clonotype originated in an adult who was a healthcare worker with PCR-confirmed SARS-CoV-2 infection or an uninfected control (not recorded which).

CDR3 coding DNA: TGCAGTGGGGAGACTAGTTTGGGTTACAATGAGCAGTTCTTC. This sequence encodes CSGETSLGYNEQFF. The chain uses TRBV20-1 and TRBJ2-1, with D possibly being TRBD2 (6 bases). This CDR3 contains 14 residues. Per germline, CDR1 DFQATT and CDR2 SNEGSKA (reference sequence). Between the trimmed V and J ends, which lost 7 bases and 4 bases, there was a span of 17 bases.